The T cell receptor (beta chain) described here comes from a study of T cells after yellow fever vaccination. General observations from the study: A weaker but faster secondary response was observed, peaking on day 5 versus 15. Overall, a small share of clonotypes was seen in both CD4 and CD8 compartments.

The CDR3 has 14 amino acids. Per germline, CDR1 DFQATT and CDR2 SNEGSKA (reference sequence). Between the trimmed V and J ends, which lost 6 bases and 0 bases, there was a span of 14 bases. With respect to this clonotype: Its antigen is not known.

A 5'RACE template-switching step, the method used to make TCR cDNA, added a universal primer site and UMIs. From the 5' RACE reads, TCRdb called clonotypes with MiXCR, one entry per CDR3 protein. This sample yields approximately 580,000 distinct CDR3 sequences, of which about a sixth are seen a single time; 17% belongs to the top ten. This chain uses TRBV20-1 with TRBJ2-5; no clear D gene. The starting material was PBMCs, obtained 5 days after the first yellow fever vaccination. The sequence was collected from a man between 18 and 35 years old who received the YFV17D yellow fever vaccine. The CDR3 nucleotides are TGCAGTGCGGCGGTGGCAGGAAACCAAGAGACCCAGTACTTC. It encodes CSAAVAGNQETQYF.